This T cell receptor beta chain was profiled in a study of CD8 T cells in Susac syndrome (dated by TCRdb to the late 2010s). About the investigation overall: Whether CD8+ T cell activation and differentiation in Susac syndrome was antigen driven was tested using repertoire sequencing. Broad study findings and their caveats: The TCR sequencing and HLA analysis was acknowledged to have included a relatively small number of individuals.

As for this clonotype: Its cognate antigen has yet to be identified. No clone much larger than this one lies a single base away; base qualities are absent.

High-throughput TCR beta sequencing profiled peripheral blood CD8+ and CD4+ T cells from healthy donors, Susac syndrome patients and multiple sclerosis patients. Multiple sclerosis controls were treatment-naive patients with stable or active relapsing-remitting disease fulfilling revised McDonald criteria. Bulk CD8+ and CD4+ T cells were purified by magnetic negative isolation, whereas CD8+ TEMRA cells were enriched by FACS. Blood was drawn into EDTA tubes, processed within 24 hours, and PBMCs were isolated by density gradient centrifugation. PBMCs destined for TCR sequencing were cryopreserved in liquid nitrogen and later thawed in a 37 °C water bath. The sorted or isolated CD4+, CD8+ and CD8+ TEMRA cells had a purity of 90% or higher. RNA was extracted with the RNeasy kit and about 0.5 to 1 ug was reverse transcribed using random hexamers. The immunoSEQ multiplex PCR assay, covering 54 Vbeta and 13 Jbeta segments, was used to amplify TCR beta CDR3 regions. PCR amplification bias was corrected using a synthetic template baseline for primer optimization and computational correction. Under the source paper's analysis protocol: Reads were annotated to V, D and J genes according to IMGT and were analyzed with immunoSEQ Analyzer, with only productive sequences retained. Clonality was computed as one minus Shannon entropy normalized by log2 of the number of productive unique sequences. Public and private clones were assessed among the 100 most prevalent clones of each patient and control. A clone was defined as Susac-specific if it was absent from the healthy and MS cohorts, from over 1,000 published viral clones and from other ImmuneACCESS disease sequences. TCRdb passed the public sequencing reads through fastp at Q25 and MiXCR, retaining productive beta sequences. Rows matching on CDR3 protein sequence are summarized as one entry with the most common DNA and genes. The V and J calls here are based on TCRdb, not the publication. The sample table records 300,000 to 350,000 distinct CDR3 sequences; 90% to 95% of these occur just once. Jointly, the top ten make up roughly 0.064% of the sample.

V and J lose 2 bases and 8 bases, and a span of 10 bases separates them. Inclusive of the bounding cysteine and phenylalanine, the CDR3 is 13 residues long. Kept here is only the CDR3 DNA, which spans 39 bases and is read in frame from base 1. CDR1 and CDR2, looked up from the germline V gene (reference sequence), are DFQATT and SNEGSKA. Specimen: CD4+ T cells from PBMCs. The receptor comes from a human donor with multiple sclerosis. This receptor chain uses TRBV20-1 and TRBJ1-6; a weak D assignment points to TRBD1 (6 bases agree). The CDR3 reads as follows: CSARRGGDSPLHF. The bases read TGCAGTGCTAGACGAGGGGGGGATTCACCCCTCCACTTT.